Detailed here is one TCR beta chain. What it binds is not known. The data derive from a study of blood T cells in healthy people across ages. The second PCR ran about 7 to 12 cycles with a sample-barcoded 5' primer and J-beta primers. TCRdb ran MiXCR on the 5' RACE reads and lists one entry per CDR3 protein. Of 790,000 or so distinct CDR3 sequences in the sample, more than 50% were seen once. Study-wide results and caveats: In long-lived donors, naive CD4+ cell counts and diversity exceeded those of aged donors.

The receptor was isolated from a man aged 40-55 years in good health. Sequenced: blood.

In DNA form, the CDR3 reads TGTGCCAGCAGCGTAGGGGGGGCCGTGGCCCAGTACTTC. The encoded protein is CASSVGGAVAQYF. The rearrangement links TRBV7-2 to TRBJ2-5, with TRBD2 as a possible D gene (7 bases). The CDR3 runs 13 residues. The V end lost 5 bases, the J end lost 9 bases, and 16 bases lay between the germline ends. Germline values: CDR1 SGHTA, CDR2 FQGNSA. Together with reference TRBV7-2 and TRBJ2-5, the CDR3 gives the full variable domain: GAGVSQSPSNKVTEKGKDVELRCDPISGHTALYWYRQSLGQGLEFLIYFQGNSAPDKSGLPSDRFSAERTGGSVSTLTIQRTQQEDSAVYLCASSVGGAVAQYFGPGTRLLVL.